This T cell receptor (beta chain) was recorded in a study of T-cell reconstitution after alpha-beta-depleted transplantation in children. Whole-study results and caveats: Newly generated T cells supplied most T-cell counts and diversity one year post-transplant. Expanded graft clones, several hundred of them, were reportedly the source of alpha-beta T cells about two months after transplant. For some patients, TCRbeta diversity was high at day 60 because of recipient T cells and thymic progenitors that survived.

This clonotype has ten or more counts. Its antigen is currently unknown. Germline assignment: CDR1 SEHNR and CDR2 FQNEAQ (reference sequence). There are 12 residues in the CDR3. Trimming shortened V by 3 bases and J by 7 bases, and 9 bases separated the two germline ends. The TCRbeta library was prepared with unique molecular identifiers. Each CDR3 protein is one row after TCRdb ran MiXCR on the PCR reads. The sample includes approximately 500,000 distinct CDR3 sequences, roughly a tenth seen only once; the top ten take around 2%. Sequenced here: PBMCs, sampled before TCRalphabeta/CD19-depleted stem cell transplant. The J gene is TRBJ1-2, the V gene TRBV7-9; no firm D call. This clonotype originated in a child aged 2 to 10 with inherited bone marrow failure, due to receive a stem cell transplant. CDR3 sequence (DNA): TGTGCCAGCAGCTTTAGGGAGTCTGGCTACACCTTC. Encoded protein: CASSFRESGYTF.